Here is one TCR beta chain with its context. The entry originates in a study of blood T cell repertoires in COVID-19. Study as a whole: Samples taken during acute and convalescent COVID-19 were collected in the United States, Italy and Spain. T cells, B-cell-depleted T cells, or PBMCs supplied cDNA or gDNA.

Trimming took off 7 bases at V and 3 bases at J, with 12 bases between the two ends. This CDR3 region has 12 residues. The germline V gene has CDR1 SQVTM and CDR2 ANQGSEA. Source study methods: Quantification of nucleated cells was approximated via reference gene primer amplification. The assay was immunoSEQ multiplex PCR, and TCRdb's table has in-frame clones only and misses some. Clone size and the V and J calls come from that table; the DNA yielded D and trimming. The sample holds under 250,000 clones, around 85% seen once. The sample was peripheral blood. This sequence originates from a woman aged 55-70 years with active or convalescent COVID-19. The rearrangement uses TRBV29-1 and TRBJ1-2; D is unclear. CDR3 loop: CSGKTGDYGYTF. CDR3 DNA: TGCAGCGGAAAGACCGGAGACTATGGCTACACCTTC. Full variable domain (missing parts from reference TRBV29-1 and TRBJ1-2): SAVISQKPSRDICQRGTSLTIQCQVDSQVTMMFWYRQQPGQSLTLIATANQGSEATYESGFVIDKFPISRPNLTFSTLTVSNMSPEDSSIYLCSGKTGDYGYTFGSGTRLTVV.